These T cell receptor beta chains were read from a single sample in a study of blood T cells in healthy people across ages. TCRdb re-called the 5' RACE reads through MiXCR, storing one row per CDR3 protein. The sample has about 930,000 distinct CDR3 sequences, roughly 29% seen once; the top ten hold roughly 10%. These data also formed part of another study, on T cells of mothers and their children.

Specimen: blood. These receptors were collected from a woman aged 40 to 49 in good health. Both conserved end residues are part of each CDR3. The order of the fields is V gene, clone size, D gene, J gene, CDR3 protein, CDR3 DNA. A D gene is named only where the DNA matches it firmly. Only part of the rows carry a size: once, few, many, or a class if the clone is expanded.

TRBV28	.	.	TRBJ2-1	CASSFWGEETQFF	TGTGCCAGCAGTTTTTGGGGAGAAGAGACCCAGTTCTTC
TRBV5-1	once	TRBD2	TRBJ2-7	CASSTGTSGSGTYEQYF	TGCGCCAGCAGCACCGGGACTAGCGGGAGTGGGACCTACGAGCAGTACTTC
TRBV15	.	.	TRBJ2-7	CATSREGRVRSREQYF	TGTGCCACCAGCAGAGAGGGACGGGTCCGATCACGGGAGCAGTACTTC
TRBV7-3	many	.	TRBJ2-5	CASSLDFQETQYF	TGTGCCAGCAGCTTGGACTTTCAAGAGACCCAGTACTTC
TRBV4-3	.	TRBD2	TRBJ2-1	CASSQEFAGGKNEQFF	TGCGCCAGCAGCCAAGAGTTTGCGGGGGGGAAGAATGAGCAGTTCTTC
TRBV27	.	.	TRBJ2-1	CASSLQGTGNEQFF	TGTGCCAGCAGTTTACAGGGGACTGGAAATGAGCAGTTCTTC
TRBV20-1	few	.	TRBJ1-1	CSADPNLRVNTEAFF	TGCAGTGCCGACCCAAACCTCAGGGTGAACACTGAAGCTTTCTTT
TRBV29-1	.	TRBD1	TRBJ1-4	CSTGTEQGLEEKLFF	TGCAGCACCGGGACCGAACAGGGGCTTGAGGAAAAACTGTTTTTT
TRBV6-2/TRBV6-3	many	TRBD1	TRBJ2-7	CASSYTGASYEQYF	TGTGCCAGCAGTTACACAGGGGCATCGTACGAGCAGTACTTC
TRBV6-2/TRBV6-3	many	.	TRBJ2-7	CASSYSRRESSYEQYF	TGTGCCAGCAGTTACTCGAGGAGGGAAAGTTCCTACGAGCAGTACTTC
TRBV28	few	TRBD2	TRBJ2-5	CASSLPKTSGGAKVGETQYF	TGTGCCAGCAGTTTACCCAAGACTAGCGGGGGGGCCAAAGTGGGAGAGACCCAGTACTTC
TRBV12-3/TRBV12-4	.	.	TRBJ1-2	CASSLNGARVGYTF	TGTGCCAGCAGTTTAAACGGGGCGCGTGTTGGCTACACCTTC
TRBV3-1	.	.	TRBJ2-1	CASSQDLTRYNEQFF	TGTGCCAGCAGCCAAGATCTGACTCGGTACAATGAGCAGTTCTTC
TRBV5-6	few	.	TRBJ1-5	CASSLVGGGRDQPQHF	TGTGCCAGCAGCTTGGTGGGGGGGGGTCGGGATCAGCCCCAGCATTTT
TRBV7-4	.	.	TRBJ1-4	CASSLKCNLATNEKLFF	TGTGCCAGCAGCTTAAAGTGTAACCTCGCAACTAATGAAAAACTGTTTTTT
TRBV6-5	few	.	TRBJ2-5	CASSYLAGAQETQYF	TGTGCCAGCAGTTACCTTGCGGGGGCCCAAGAGACCCAGTACTTC
TRBV4-1	once	.	TRBJ2-3	CASSHPMDGEADTQYF	TGCGCCAGCAGCCACCCAATGGATGGAGAGGCAGATACGCAGTATTTT